The 11 T cell receptor beta chains below all came from one sample that was sequenced in a study of blood T cell repertoires in COVID-19. Only in-frame clones appear in the TCRdb table, and some are missing; sequencing was by immunoSEQ multiplex PCR. Of approximately 360,000 clones listed, around 90% are singletons. Sequenced: peripheral blood. The receptors come from a man between 18 and 35 years old with active or convalescent COVID-19.

The genes are TRBV5-8 and TRBJ1-2; no definite D call. Germline CDR1 and CDR2: SGHTS and YDEGEE. The CDR3 covers 14 residues. V was trimmed by 4 bases and J by 1 base, leaving 11 bases between them. CDR3 sequence (DNA): TGTGCCAGCAGCCCCCGTATCGTTAACTATGGCTACACCTTC. Encoded protein: CASSPRIVNYGYTF.

This clone was found once. The rearrangement links TRBV14 to TRBJ2-3, with 8 positions matching TRBD2. J lost 1 base, V lost 5 bases, and 5 bases had no gene match. The germline CDR1 and CDR2 sequences are SGHDN and FVKESK. The CDR3 is 15 amino acids. CDR3 protein: CASSDASGRTDTQYF. The CDR3 nucleotides read TGTGCCAGCAGCGATGCTAGCGGGCGCACAGATACGCAGTATTTT.

This clone appeared a few times. The chain has TRBV9 and TRBJ1-1; no firm D call. V was cut by 0 bases and J by 1 base, with 10 bases left in between. The germline CDR1 and CDR2 sequences are SGDLS and YYNGEE. This CDR3 is built from 15 residues. This CDR3 reads CASSVAGGGNTEAFF. CDR3 sequence (DNA): TGTGCCAGCAGCGTAGCAGGAGGAGGGAACACTGAAGCTTTCTTT. Using reference TRBV9 and TRBJ1-1 for the parts outside the CDR3, the full variable domain is DSGVTQTPKHLITATGQRVTLRCSPRSGDLSVYWYQQSLDQGLQFLIQYYNGEERAKGNILERFSAQQFPDLHSELNLSSLELGDSALYFCASSVAGGGNTEAFFGQGTRLTVV.

V usage is TRBV28 and J usage is TRBJ2-2; unclear D gene. CDR3 length: 15 residues. Germline V gene lookup returns CDR1 MDHEN and CDR2 SYDVKM. With 2 bases removed from V and 2 bases from J, the gap between germline ends came to 9 bases. DNA of the CDR3: TGTGCCAGCAGTTTAGCGCCAGGAAACACCGGGGAGCTGTTTTTT. Translation: CASSLAPGNTGELFF.

The chain has TRBV24-1 and TRBJ2-3, with 10 bases matching TRBD2. The germline CDR1 and CDR2 sequences are KGHDR and SFDVKD. Trimming removed 7 bases from V and 2 bases from J; junction bases left unmatched: 5. The CDR3 is 15 amino acids. In nucleotides, the CDR3 is TGTGCCACCAGGAGAGCGGGAGGGCCCACAGATACGCAGTATTTT. Translating gives CATRRAGGPTDTQYF.

The rearrangement links TRBV10-3 to TRBJ1-1; D is possibly TRBD1 (6 bases). Germline loops: CDR1 ENHRY, CDR2 SYGVKD. This CDR3 is 12 amino acids long. Trimming took 9 bases from V and 1 from J, leaving 9 bases between them. The CDR3 loop is CAIGGENTEAFF. The CDR3 bases are TGTGCCATAGGGGGGGAGAACACTGAAGCTTTCTTT.

The gene calls are TRBV9 and TRBJ1-6; TRBD1 is a possible D gene (5 bases). CDR1 is SGDLS and CDR2 is YYNGEE in the germline V gene. The CDR3 has 17 residues. Trimming took 0 bases from V and 1 from J, leaving 11 bases between them. This CDR3 is CASSVARVMSYNSPLHF. CDR3 sequence (DNA): TGTGCCAGCAGCGTAGCCAGGGTGATGTCCTATAATTCACCCCTCCACTTT.

The chain joins TRBV3-1 (or the pseudogene TRBV3-2) to TRBJ2-3; 11 positions match TRBD2. This CDR3 spans 16 amino acids. CDR1 and CDR2 (germline): LGHDT, YNNKEL (reference sequence). J lost 3 bases, V lost 4 bases, and 6 bases had no gene match. As DNA, the CDR3 is TGTGCCAGCAGCCGTCTAGCGGGGGGCCGGACAGATACGCAGTATTTT. It codes for CASSRLAGGRTDTQYF.

This rearrangement joins TRBV7-9 to TRBJ1-1; D remains ambiguous. Trimming pared 2 bases from V and 0 bases from J, leaving 10 bases between. This CDR3 is 15 amino acids long. Germline values: CDR1 SEHNR, CDR2 FQNEAQ (reference sequence). As DNA, the CDR3 is TGTGCCAGCAGCTTAAAGACTCCCCTGAACACTGAAGCTTTCTTT. Residues: CASSLKTPLNTEAFF.

This chain connects TRBV27 to TRBJ2-3; D is unresolved. This CDR3 is built from 15 residues. Trimming stripped 6 bases from V and 2 bases from J, with 15 bases between. CDR1 is MNHEY and CDR2 is SMNVEV in the germline V gene (reference sequence). Written as DNA, the CDR3 is TGTGCCAGCAGCAAAATCACGGTTTACACAGATACGCAGTATTTT. Translating it yields CASSKITVYTDTQYF.

The chain joins TRBV27 to TRBJ1-1; D ambiguous. The V end lost 8 bases, the J end lost 0 bases, and 7 bases lay between the germline ends. The CDR3 length is 12 residues. Per the germline V gene, CDR1 is MNHEY and CDR2 is SMNVEV (reference sequence). CDR3 loop: CASFGLNTEAFF. The CDR3 nucleotides are TGTGCCAGCTTTGGCTTGAACACTGAAGCTTTCTTT.